This T cell receptor beta chain came from a study of T cell repertoires in cytomegalovirus infection. Looking at the study overall: HLA-C-restricted CMV epitopes, recently identified, and well-studied HLA-B-restricted ones were used by the study.

TCRdb passed the reads through MiXCR, listing each CDR3 protein once. The sample has hundreds of thousands of distinct CDR3 sequences; approximately 40% are singletons. As regards this clonotype: The antigen is undetermined.

The CDR3 extends over 18 amino acids. Germline CDR1 is MNHNS and CDR2 is SASEGT. V dropped 6 bases and J dropped 3; count of bases not matched to a gene: 11. The sample in question was cultured PBMCs, obtained from culture after CMV antigen stimulation. This clonotype originated in a human donor in good health (CMV status not recorded). Some clones in this sample may be carry-over from other donors' samples. The chain has TRBV6-1 and TRBJ2-3; TRBD2 agrees at 14 bases. CDR3 amino acids: CASSFIPGLAGGTDTQYF. DNA for the CDR3: TGTGCCAGCAGCTTCATTCCAGGACTAGCGGGAGGAACAGATACGCAGTATTTT.